This note documents a single TCR beta chain sequence. What it binds is unknown. This record comes from a study of blood T cells in healthy people across ages. About the research overall: Capture by template switching was about one barcoded beta molecule per two T cells. Study results and caveats: When one million T cells were used, diversity estimates were thought to be underestimates. In long-lived donors, naive CD4+ cell counts and diversity exceeded those of aged donors.

V shed 4 bases and J 7 bases; nucleotides not matched to a gene: 12. The CDR3 length is 16 residues. The V gene's germline CDR1 is SGHRS and CDR2 YFSETQ. A second PCR of roughly 7 to 11 cycles used a sample-barcoded 5' primer and a J-beta primer mix. From the 5' RACE reads, TCRdb called clonotypes with MiXCR, one entry per CDR3 protein. The data hold some 1,800,000 distinct CDR3 sequences, with 35% to 50% observed a single time. The rearrangement links TRBV5-1 to TRBJ1-2; TRBD1 matches at 11 bases. Sequencing was performed on blood. The source is a human donor in good health. CDR3 in DNA: TGCGCCAGCAGCCTTGGACAGGGGGCCCTCAGTGGTGGCTACACCTTC. Translated, it gives CASSLGQGALSGGYTF. Variable domain in full (rest from reference TRBV5-1 and TRBJ1-2): KAGVTQTPRYLIKTRGQQVTLSCSPISGHRSVSWYQQTPGQGLQFLFEYFSETQRNKGNFPGRFSGRQFSNSRSEMNVSTLELGDSALYLCASSLGQGALSGGYTFGSGTRLTVV.